A selection of T cell receptor beta chains follows, all from one sample in a study of monozygotic twins with inflammatory bowel disease. TCRdb re-called the 5' RACE reads and catalogs CDR3 proteins one per entry, DNA excluded. This repertoire comprises more than 350,000 distinct CDR3 sequences; its ten largest clones make up 2% to 3%. Source material: blood. Receptors were obtained from a human donor with ulcerative colitis or Crohn's disease, or a healthy co-twin of an affected twin (not recorded which). CDR3s include the opening cysteine and the closing phenylalanine or tryptophan. Each record gives: CDR3 length, V gene, J gene, CDR3 protein.

CDR3 length: 16; V gene: TRBV7-2; J gene: TRBJ1-4; CDR3 protein: CASSLNRPAANEKLFF
CDR3 length: 14; V gene: TRBV29-1; J gene: TRBJ2-2; CDR3 protein: CSVESRLTPGELFF
CDR3 length: 13; V gene: TRBV7-3; J gene: TRBJ1-2; CDR3 protein: CASSLTTGGGYTF
CDR3 length: 15; V gene: TRBV5-1; J gene: TRBJ2-2; CDR3 protein: CASSLALDSTGELFF
CDR3 length: 14; V gene: TRBV4-2; J gene: TRBJ2-3; CDR3 protein: CASSQRLGTDTQYF
CDR3 length: 16; V gene: TRBV28; J gene: TRBJ2-2; CDR3 protein: CASSLEDRGSGGELIF
CDR3 length: 17; V gene: TRBV7-9; J gene: TRBJ1-2; CDR3 protein: CASSGQTVKQGDYGYTF
CDR3 length: 14; V gene: TRBV7-2; J gene: TRBJ2-1; CDR3 protein: CASSLRHLYNEQFF
CDR3 length: 16; V gene: TRBV7-2; J gene: TRBJ2-1; CDR3 protein: CASSPKRGLTINEQFF
CDR3 length: 20; V gene: TRBV4-1; J gene: TRBJ2-1; CDR3 protein: CASSQDRGSGGRSSYNEQFF
CDR3 length: 15; V gene: TRBV9; J gene: TRBJ2-1; CDR3 protein: CASSAEQNAANEQFF
CDR3 length: 20; V gene: TRBV4-2; J gene: TRBJ2-6; CDR3 protein: CASSPRPPAGQGAGANVLTF
CDR3 length: 13; V gene: TRBV5-1; J gene: TRBJ2-7; CDR3 protein: CASSLGAGYEQYF
CDR3 length: 15; V gene: TRBV15; J gene: TRBJ2-7; CDR3 protein: CATSREGDSSYEQYF
CDR3 length: 15; V gene: TRBV7-9; J gene: TRBJ2-7; CDR3 protein: CASSPLGQGAGEQYF
CDR3 length: 15; V gene: TRBV12-3/TRBV12-4; J gene: TRBJ2-7; CDR3 protein: CASRLTGTDSYEQYF
CDR3 length: 14; V gene: TRBV7-2; J gene: TRBJ2-5; CDR3 protein: CASSLSLRQETQYF
CDR3 length: 12; V gene: TRBV10-3; J gene: TRBJ2-3; CDR3 protein: CAIQGGTDTQYF
CDR3 length: 20; V gene: TRBV1; J gene: TRBJ2-5; CDR3 protein: CTSSPGASGRDVLGKETQYF
CDR3 length: 14; V gene: TRBV5-1; J gene: TRBJ1-1; CDR3 protein: CASSPSREETEAFF
CDR3 length: 15; V gene: TRBV24-1; J gene: TRBJ2-1; CDR3 protein: CATSIGLGGGDEQFF
CDR3 length: 13; V gene: TRBV24-1; J gene: TRBJ2-3; CDR3 protein: CATSGRGTDTQYF
CDR3 length: 12; V gene: TRBV29-1; J gene: TRBJ1-5; CDR3 protein: CSVGNSNQPQHF
CDR3 length: 13; V gene: TRBV5-1; J gene: TRBJ1-1; CDR3 protein: CASTLTGNTEAFF
CDR3 length: 15; V gene: TRBV4-2; J gene: TRBJ2-5; CDR3 protein: CASSPRDRDGETQYF
CDR3 length: 17; V gene: TRBV20-1; J gene: TRBJ1-5; CDR3 protein: CSASSPGQSLGNQPQHF
CDR3 length: 14; V gene: TRBV29-1; J gene: TRBJ2-7; CDR3 protein: CSVEGVQGRGEQYF
CDR3 length: 17; V gene: TRBV6-5; J gene: TRBJ2-3; CDR3 protein: CASSYTLQGPPTDTQYF
CDR3 length: 17; V gene: TRBV6-2/TRBV6-3; J gene: TRBJ2-7; CDR3 protein: CASRAGLAGPGRYEQYF
CDR3 length: 13; V gene: TRBV12-3/TRBV12-4; J gene: TRBJ2-7; CDR3 protein: CASSLRTPYEQYF
CDR3 length: 13; V gene: TRBV10-3; J gene: TRBJ2-1; CDR3 protein: CAISESRESEQFF
CDR3 length: 14; V gene: TRBV7-2; J gene: TRBJ2-7; CDR3 protein: CASTPSGVSYEQYF
CDR3 length: 17; V gene: TRBV5-5; J gene: TRBJ1-5; CDR3 protein: CASSLSGDRVSNQPQHF
CDR3 length: 15; V gene: TRBV7-2; J gene: TRBJ1-2; CDR3 protein: CASSLAGTGSSGYTF
CDR3 length: 13; V gene: TRBV5-1; J gene: TRBJ2-3; CDR3 protein: CASKTDNTDTQYF
CDR3 length: 14; V gene: TRBV6-5; J gene: TRBJ2-7; CDR3 protein: CASSYQGQFYEQYF
CDR3 length: 12; V gene: TRBV29-1; J gene: TRBJ2-1; CDR3 protein: CSVEGLGDEQFF
CDR3 length: 11; V gene: TRBV7-9; J gene: TRBJ2-1; CDR3 protein: CASSLMIQQFF
CDR3 length: 14; V gene: TRBV20-1; J gene: TRBJ2-2; CDR3 protein: CSARPGGTTGELFF
CDR3 length: 15; V gene: TRBV4-1; J gene: TRBJ2-7; CDR3 protein: CASSQVSRAGYEQYF
CDR3 length: 14; V gene: TRBV18; J gene: TRBJ2-3; CDR3 protein: CASSPGTAADTQYF
CDR3 length: 14; V gene: TRBV6-1; J gene: TRBJ1-5; CDR3 protein: CASARGQANQPQHF
CDR3 length: 18; V gene: TRBV12-3/TRBV12-4; J gene: TRBJ2-6; CDR3 protein: CASSFQGMSLVGANVLTF
CDR3 length: 14; V gene: TRBV5-1; J gene: TRBJ1-1; CDR3 protein: CASSLGMQNTEAFF
CDR3 length: 16; V gene: TRBV10-3; J gene: TRBJ2-1; CDR3 protein: CAISKNRGQALNEQFF
CDR3 length: 13; V gene: TRBV30; J gene: TRBJ1-1; CDR3 protein: CAWRWAKNTEAFF
CDR3 length: 16; V gene: TRBV5-5; J gene: TRBJ2-7; CDR3 protein: CASSLKWPGSSYEQYF
CDR3 length: 16; V gene: TRBV6-2/TRBV6-3; J gene: TRBJ2-6; CDR3 protein: CVSSPVGFSGANVLTF
CDR3 length: 16; V gene: TRBV4-2; J gene: TRBJ2-3; CDR3 protein: CASSRGRGFITDTQYF